This TCR beta chain was recorded in a study of T cell clones after liver transplantation (dated by TCRdb to 2018 to 2020). At the level of the whole study: The samples were obtained from ITN030ST, a randomized trial that attempted immunosuppression withdrawal within 2 years after liver transplantation. Donor-reactive T cell clones were identified using TCRbeta sequencing after a pre-transplant mixed lymphocyte reaction and were then followed in post-transplant blood. As an antigen-independent comparator for the donor-reactive sequences, third party-reactive TCRbeta sequences from pre-transplant MLRs were identified as well. Three of the eight recipients were HCV-positive; the others were transplanted for non-autoimmune, non-viral indications. No induction therapy was given to the subjects, and standard immunosuppression was administered until randomization at 12-24 months post-transplant. Tolerance meant complete immunosuppression withdrawal for at least one year without liver enzymes rising beyond twice the upper limit of normal. Blood samples were collected pre-transplant, pre-randomization before withdrawal, and post-randomization after either complete withdrawal or failed withdrawal. The study cohort included 8 liver transplant recipients, of whom 3 were classified as tolerant and 5 as non-tolerant.

On this clone: Its recognized antigen is unknown. No base quality information exists; no much larger clone differs at one position.

High-throughput TCRbeta CDR3 sequencing of frozen genomic DNA was performed by immunoSEQ, with PCR amplification, mapping, bias correction and internal controls included. The source study handled its data this way. Only productive rearrangements were retained, and each unique TCRbeta sequence was defined by its CDR3 nucleotide sequence together with its V and J gene. A sequence counted as donor-reactive only if the sequence showed at least 5-fold expansion in CFSE-low cells compared with unstimulated pre-transplant cells and had a frequency of at least 0.01%. Minimum frequency thresholds were set for each subject on the basis of the unstimulated sample with the lowest template count, so that a detection power of at least 90% was ensured. Repertoire turnover was measured by Jensen-Shannon divergence between the top 1000 TCRbeta sequences post- and pre-transplant. Two-sided Fisher's exact tests were used to test for changes in the detection of donor-reactive sequences. TCRdb holds this immuneACCESS table with in-frame rearrangements only. Some clones are missing; in checked studies, unresolved V genes explain under half, and the rest has no known cause. V and J calls plus clone size are reproduced from that table; the DNA served to infer D and trimming. The sample table shows roughly 100,000 clones, and about 86% are seen once. Approximately 3% of the sample is taken by the ten largest.

Taken from the germline V gene (reference sequence), the CDR1 and CDR2 loops are SEHNR and FQNEAQ. The CDR3 starts with the cysteine, ends with the phenylalanine, and has 15 residues. This entry keeps only the CDR3 DNA: 45 bases, framed from base 1. V ends up 5 bases short and J 4 bases short, with an unmatched junction base count of 8. Unstimulated PBMCs, after thawing, were stained for CD3, CD4 and CD8 and then FACS-sorted into CD3+CD4+ and CD3+CD8+ populations. Each of the 8 studied subjects was randomized to immunosuppression withdrawal. Genomic DNA was isolated with the Qiagen DNeasy Blood and Tissue Kit. Study-level results and caveats: Because allograft tissue specimens were not available, migration of donor-reactive T cells into the graft, rather than deletion, may have occurred. In a couple of subjects, low numbers of available donor cells limited the measurable donor-reactive repertoire. Conclusions were preliminary, limited by small, heterogeneous patient numbers and non-standardized post-transplant time points. Circulating donor-reactive CD4 TCRbeta sequences fell significantly post-transplant in most of the 8 subjects, irrespective of tolerance or HCV status. A greater decline was seen for donor-reactive sequences than for third party-reactive sequences, suggesting partial antigen-specific deletion unrelated to withdrawal success. After accounting for repertoire turnover, donor-reactive detection was significantly reduced in 7 of 8 subjects for CD4 and 8 of 8 for CD8.

The sample was CD4+ T cells from blood, taken approximately 45 months after liver transplant. The chain employs TRBV7-9 and TRBJ2-1, with TRBD1 matching 7 junction bases. The sequence was obtained from a human patient who received a liver transplant. Following a transplant, some T cells may be graft donor cells, not patient cells. CDR3 protein: CASSQTGQSYNEQFF. The nucleotide sequence reads TGTGCCAGCAGCCAAACGGGACAGAGTTACAATGAGCAGTTCTTC.